This T cell receptor (beta chain) was identified during a study of blood T cells in healthy people across ages. In its sample, this clonotype was seen a few times. The use of a sample-barcoded 5' primer and a J-beta primer mix characterized a second PCR of about 7 to 12 cycles. All samples yielded 2.5 million or more CDR3-containing paired-end reads. TCRdb redid the calling of the 5' RACE reads with MiXCR, one entry per CDR3 protein. The sample lists roughly 1.9 million distinct CDR3 sequences; about two fifths were seen once. Germline CDR1 and CDR2: MNHEY and SVGAGI. Trimming cost V 0 bases and J 3 bases, with 15 bases left between them. The CDR3 has 16 amino acids.

The sequencing input was blood. This chain links TRBV6-5 with TRBJ2-7; possible D gene TRBD1, 5 bases. This clonotype was sampled from a human donor in good health. CDR3 amino acids: CASSYSTTRQGYEQYF. The CDR3 DNA follows: TGTGCCAGCAGTTACTCCACGACAAGGCAGGGCTACGAGCAGTACTTC.